Below are 7 T cell receptor beta chains sequenced from a single sample in a study of blood T cells in healthy people across ages. A second PCR, run for about 6 to 11 cycles, used a sample-barcoded 5' primer plus a J-beta primer mix. TCRdb re-derived calls from the 5' RACE reads in MiXCR, one entry per CDR3 protein. Here the sample spans over 600,000 distinct CDR3 sequences, more than 20% being singletons. What was sequenced was blood. The receptors stem from a man aged 65 to 79 in good health.

This clonotype was found a few times. The chain joins TRBV5-1 to TRBJ1-1; the D gene is possibly TRBD1 (6 bases). Germline V lookup: CDR1 SGHRS, CDR2 YFSETQ. The CDR3 runs 14 residues. V lost 3 bases and J lost 1, with 10 bases in between. The CDR3 DNA is TGCGCCAGCAGCTATGGGACAACGAACACTGAAGCTTTCTTT. It codes for CASSYGTTNTEAFF.

The chain uses TRBV3-1 and TRBJ2-7; tentative D call: TRBD2 (5 bases). The CDR3 contains 15 residues. The V gene lost 0 bases and the J gene lost 2 bases, with 11 bases spanning the gap. Germline V gene lookup returns CDR1 LGHDT and CDR2 YNNKEL (reference sequence). DNA of the CDR3: TGTGCCAGCAGCCAAGATCGTAGAGGGCCCTACGAGCAGTACTTC. Its translation: CASSQDRRGPYEQYF.

This clonotype was picked up a small number of times. The rearrangement joins TRBV20-1 to TRBJ1-4; TRBD1 agrees at 9 bases. Germline loops: CDR1 DFQATT, CDR2 SNEGSKA (reference sequence). J was trimmed by 2 bases and V by 6 bases; bases with no gene match: 4. This CDR3 spans 14 amino acids. The DNA of the CDR3 is TGCAGTGCCCGACAGGGGGGGACTAATGAAAAACTGTTTTTT. Translated: CSARQGGTNEKLFF.

The chain links TRBV29-1 to TRBJ2-5, with 7 bases identical to TRBD1. This CDR3 is 13 amino acids long. After removal of 3 bases from V and 2 bases from J, the junction contained 3 bases not matched to a gene. Germline assignment: CDR1 SQVTM and CDR2 ANQGSEA. CDR3 sequence reads: CSVETGWQETQYF. Here the CDR3 DNA reads TGCAGCGTTGAGACAGGGTGGCAAGAGACCCAGTACTTC.

The chain has TRBV20-1 and TRBJ2-5; maybe TRBD1 (6 bases). Per the germline V gene, CDR1 is DFQATT and CDR2 is SNEGSKA (reference sequence). The CDR3 sequence is 12 residues long. V was cut by 6 bases and J by 2 bases, with 10 bases left in between. For the CDR3, the DNA is TGCAGTGCCATCAGGGGTCAAGAGACCCAGTACTTC. Protein product: CSAIRGQETQYF.

This clonotype came up a few times. V and J are TRBV20-1 and TRBJ2-3; 8 bases map to TRBD2. The CDR3 consists of 17 residues. Germline-derived CDR1 and CDR2 are DFQATT and SNEGSKA (reference sequence). V gave up 6 bases and J gave up 1 base; unmatched junction bases: 15. In DNA, the CDR3 is TGCAGTGCCAGGAGGCTAGCGGGCCCCGACCGCACAGATACGCAGTATTTT. Its protein is CSARRLAGPDRTDTQYF.

This clonotype was observed many times. The chain employs TRBV4-2 and TRBJ1-2; the D is unclear. The CDR3 is 12 amino acids. Trimming took off 0 bases at V and 4 bases at J, with 3 bases between the two ends. Per the germline V gene, CDR1 is LGHNA and CDR2 is YNFKEQ. The CDR3 nucleotides are TGTGCCAGCAGCCAAGACGGCTATGGCTACACCTTC. Translation gives CASSQDGYGYTF.